One and the same sample provided the 8 T cell receptor beta chains below, sequenced in a study of T-cell reconstitution after alpha-beta-depleted transplantation in children. Preparation of the TCRbeta library involved a method that used unique molecular identifiers. MiXCR, applied by TCRdb to the PCR reads, yields one record per CDR3 protein. The sample holds about a million distinct CDR3 sequences, around 30% seen once. The material sequenced was PBMCs, mostly from graft donor cells, taken 360 days after TCRalphabeta/CD19-depleted stem cell transplant. The receptor source for this set is a boy under two years old who had a stem cell transplant for SCID, so the T cells may come from the graft donor.

This clonotype was found a few times. The chain employs TRBV4-3 and TRBJ2-7; 9 bases map to TRBD2. Trimming took 0 bases from V and 2 from J; bases not matched to a gene: 2. The CDR3 has 15 residues. Germline V gives CDR1 LGHNA, CDR2 YSLEER. Here the CDR3 DNA reads TGCGCCAGCAGCCAAGATATAGCGGGGGCCTACGAGCAGTACTTC. Translation gives CASSQDIAGAYEQYF.

V and J are TRBV29-1 and TRBJ2-7; TRBD1 agrees at 8 bases. The CDR3 has 14 residues. From germline, CDR1 is SQVTM and CDR2 ANQGSEA. Unmatched junction bases numbered 7, after V lost 5 bases and J lost 1 base. CDR3 sequence: CSVYGQGRSYEQYF. Written as DNA, the CDR3 is TGCAGCGTTTACGGACAGGGCCGGTCCTACGAGCAGTACTTC.

V and J are TRBV30 and TRBJ1-1, with D hard to call. V gave up 0 bases and J gave up 6 bases, with 5 bases separating them. Germline assignment: CDR1 GTSNPN and CDR2 SVGIG (reference sequence). The CDR3 runs 11 residues. Here the CDR3 reads CAWSVRPEAFF. CDR3 DNA sequence: TGTGCCTGGAGTGTTCGGCCTGAAGCTTTCTTT.

The gene calls are TRBV7-2 and TRBJ2-3, with D possibly being TRBD1 or TRBD2 (5 bases each). The CDR3 contains 15 residues. V shed 0 bases and J shed 4 bases, with 11 bases lying between them. CDR1 is SGHTA, CDR2 FQGNSA, per germline. The CDR3 DNA follows: TGTGCCAGCAGCTTAGCAGGGACCGGGCCAGATACGCAGTATTTT. Protein sequence: CASSLAGTGPDTQYF.

The chain has TRBV20-1 and TRBJ2-7; either TRBD1 or TRBD2 may supply D (5 bases each). CDR1 and CDR2 (germline): DFQATT, SNEGSKA (reference sequence). V was pared by 5 bases and J by 4 bases, with 15 bases between. CDR3 length: 13 residues. CDR3 nucleotides: TGCAGTGCTTCCTCCCGAGGGGCATACGAGCAGTACTTC. Translating it yields CSASSRGAYEQYF.

The chain joins TRBV6-1 to TRBJ1-5, with D maybe TRBD1 (6 bases). The V gene lost 4 bases and the J gene lost 9 bases, with 22 bases spanning the gap. Per the germline V gene, CDR1 is MNHNS and CDR2 is SASEGT. The CDR3 runs 16 residues. In DNA, the CDR3 is TGTGCCAGCAGTGGAAACAGGGCCAGTCTGGAGGGGCCCCAGCATTTT. Its translation is CASSGNRASLEGPQHF.

The rearrangement uses TRBV4-2 and TRBJ2-3; 12 bases fit TRBD1. CDR1 and CDR2 from the germline V gene are LGHNA and YNFKEQ. Trimming took 4 bases from V and 5 from J; bases not matched to a gene: 25. This CDR3 region has 22 residues. The CDR3: CASSPLGTGGVEAGGPGDTQYF. As DNA, the CDR3 is TGTGCCAGCAGCCCGCTAGGGACAGGGGGCGTTGAAGCGGGGGGGCCGGGAGATACGCAGTATTTT.

The gene calls are TRBV4-2 and TRBJ1-3, with D hard to call. The germline V gene encodes CDR1 LGHNA and CDR2 YNFKEQ. The germline V and J ends were trimmed by 0 bases and 0 bases, with 9 bases remaining between them. The CDR3 loop spans 16 amino acids. CDR3 residues: CASSQEGPRSGNTIYF. The CDR3, as DNA: TGTGCCAGCAGCCAAGAAGGACCCCGCTCTGGAAACACCATATATTTT.